These T cell receptor beta chains were read from a single sample in a study of T cell responses to AZD1222 COVID-19 vaccine. Repertoires were generated with immunoSEQ multiplex PCR, while TCRdb's copy carries only in-frame clones and drops some. The data contain 110,000 or so clones, approximately 89% of them seen just once; the ten biggest clones take up around 4.3%. Here the sequenced sample was peripheral blood, taken on day 0 of AZD1222 vaccination. The receptors shown here come from an adult in good health. The CDR3 runs from the conserved cysteine through the conserved F or W. Fields, in order: D gene, J gene, clone size, V gene, CDR3 DNA, CDR3 protein. A D gene is named only where the DNA matches it firmly. Clone size is not always given. Where it is, it says once, few, many or a class for expanded clones.

.,TRBJ1-5,.,TRBV7-3,TGTGCCAGCAGCTTAGGAGGGGGCAATCAGCCCCAGCATTTT,CASSLGGGNQPQHF
.,TRBJ2-7,.,TRBV5-1,TGCGCCAGCAGCTTGGACATTAGGGGAGTCTACGAGCAGTACTTC,CASSLDIRGVYEQYF
TRBD1,TRBJ1-1,.,TRBV9,TGTGCCAGCAGCGTAGTTGCAGGGGGGGAAGCTTTCTTT,CASSVVAGGEAFF
.,TRBJ2-1,.,TRBV5-1,TGCGCCAGCAGACCGTGGGGGGACATGAATGAGCAGTTCTTC,CASRPWGDMNEQFF
TRBD1,TRBJ1-4,.,TRBV7-9,TGTGCCAGCAGCTTCGGGACAGCTTATGAAAAACTGTTTTTT,CASSFGTAYEKLFF
.,TRBJ1-4,.,TRBV14,TGTGCCAGCAGCCAAGAAATGGCAGGGCCTTATGAAAAACTGTTTTTT,CASSQEMAGPYEKLFF
TRBD2,TRBJ2-1,.,TRBV6-6,TGTGCCAGCAGGGATCCTAGCGGGGGGAATTCGGTGCAGTTCTTC,CASRDPSGGNSVQFF
TRBD1,TRBJ2-3,.,TRBV15,TGTGCCACCAGCAGAGTACAGGGGGCTGGGACAGATACGCAGTATTTT,CATSRVQGAGTDTQYF
TRBD2,TRBJ2-7,once,TRBV7-2,TGTGCCAGCAGCTCGAGAAGCGGGGGGGCCTACGAGCAGTACTTC,CASSSRSGGAYEQYF
.,TRBJ1-2,.,TRBV2,TGTGCCAGCAGGGGACTCCCGGGGCAGGGAGTTAGGTTCGACTATGGCTACACCTTC,CASRGLPGQGVRFDYGYTF
.,TRBJ1-1,.,TRBV15,TGTGCCACCAGCAGAGATTTGGGGACGAACACTGAAGCTTTCTTT,CATSRDLGTNTEAFF
.,TRBJ1-6,.,TRBV7-2,TGTGCCAGCAGCACGGGAAGGGTAGACTCACCCCTCCACTTT,CASSTGRVDSPLHF
.,TRBJ1-4,.,TRBV7-2,TGTGCCAGCAGCTCCAGACAGGCAACTAATGAAAAACTGTTTTTT,CASSSRQATNEKLFF
.,TRBJ2-3,once,TRBV6-5,TGTGCCAGCAGTTACTCGGCTTCGACAGATACGCAGTATTTT,CASSYSASTDTQYF
TRBD2,TRBJ2-7,.,TRBV27,TGTGCCAGCAGACTAGCGGGGTCCTACGAGCAGTACTTC,CASRLAGSYEQYF
.,TRBJ1-2,.,TRBV7-9,TGTGCCAGCAGCTTAGAAGTCCGTCTCTCTGATGGCTACACCTTC,CASSLEVRLSDGYTF
TRBD2,TRBJ2-1,.,TRBV6-4,TGTGCCAGCAGTGACTCGAAAGAGCGGGGGGGCAAGTTCTTC,CASSDSKERGGKFF
.,TRBJ1-2,.,TRBV15,TGTGCCACCAGCAGAGATTACGCTAACAGTCTTTATGGCTACACCTTC,CATSRDYANSLYGYTF
.,TRBJ1-4,once,TRBV4-3,TGCGCCAGCAGCCAAGAGGCAGTAACTAATGAAAAACTGTTTTTT,CASSQEAVTNEKLFF
TRBD1,TRBJ1-5,.,TRBV6-1,TGTGCCAGCAGTGAATATAGACAGGGCCCTCAGCCCCAGCATTTT,CASSEYRQGPQPQHF
.,TRBJ2-2,.,TRBV7-8,TGTGCCAGCAGCTTACCAGAAAAACCCGGGGAGCTGTTTTTT,CASSLPEKPGELFF
.,TRBJ2-7,few,TRBV12-3/TRBV12-4,TGTGCCAGCAGATTTTCGACTAGTAACGAGCAGTACTTC,CASRFSTSNEQYF
.,TRBJ2-1,.,TRBV6-5,TGTGCCAGCAGTTACTCTGGGGCAGGGGGGTACAATGAGCAGTTCTTC,CASSYSGAGGYNEQFF
TRBD1,TRBJ2-7,.,TRBV11-3,TGTGCCAGCAGCCCTGGTACAGGGGGCGAGCAGTACTTC,CASSPGTGGEQYF
.,TRBJ1-3,.,TRBV28,TGTGCCAGCAGTTTAATAGGACGGGACTACAGGTACTCTGGAAACACCATATATTTT,CASSLIGRDYRYSGNTIYF
.,TRBJ2-7,.,TRBV28,TGTGCCAGCAGCCTACAGGTTACTTACGAGCAGTACTTC,CASSLQVTYEQYF
TRBD1,TRBJ2-7,.,TRBV7-6,TGTGCCAGCAGCTTAGAAGCGGGACAGGGGCTGTACGAGCAGTACTTC,CASSLEAGQGLYEQYF
.,TRBJ1-4,.,TRBV7-9,TGTGCCAGCAGCGGGACACGAGGGACTAATGAAAAACTGTTTTTT,CASSGTRGTNEKLFF
.,TRBJ1-1,.,TRBV6-2/TRBV6-3,TGTGCCAGCAGTTTTACGAGAGAGTCTGAAGCTTTCTTT,CASSFTRESEAFF
.,TRBJ1-5,.,TRBV27,TGTGCCAGCAGTTTAAAGGGTGGCAATCAGCCCCAGCATTTT,CASSLKGGNQPQHF
.,TRBJ1-1,.,TRBV7-3,TGTGCCAGCAGCCTGACGTGGGGCACTGAAGCTTTCTTT,CASSLTWGTEAFF
.,TRBJ1-3,.,TRBV29-1,TGCAGCGTTGACGGCAACGGAAACACCATATATTTT,CSVDGNGNTIYF
.,TRBJ2-7,.,TRBV5-1,TGCGCCAGCAGCTTGGCCAGTTGGGGGAGCTCCTACGAGCAGTACTTC,CASSLASWGSSYEQYF
.,TRBJ1-5,once,TRBV5-6,TGTGCCAGCAACCTGGGGGGGCCTGGTCAGCCCCAGCATTTT,CASNLGGPGQPQHF
.,TRBJ1-4,.,TRBV5-5,TGTGCCAGCAGCCCCCACCTGCGGAGTACGACAACTAATGAAAAACTGTTTTTT,CASSPHLRSTTTNEKLFF
.,TRBJ1-3,.,TRBV30,TGTGCCTGGGGGAAGGGCCAGTGGCCTGGAAACACCATATATTTT,CAWGKGQWPGNTIYF
.,TRBJ2-7,.,TRBV18,TGTGCCAGCTCACCAAGGGAGTACACCTACGAGCAGTACTTC,CASSPREYTYEQYF
.,TRBJ1-1,.,TRBV18,TGTGCCAGCTCGGGTACCAACACTGAAGCTTTCTTT,CASSGTNTEAFF
.,TRBJ1-2,.,TRBV2,TGTGCCAGCAGTGATCTGGGGGGCGGCTATGGCTACACCTTC,CASSDLGGGYGYTF
TRBD1,TRBJ1-1,.,TRBV5-4,TGTGCCAGCAGTCCGGGACAGGGGCGGGAGGCTGAAGCTTTCTTT,CASSPGQGREAEAFF
.,TRBJ1-1,.,TRBV15,TGTGCCACCAGCAGAGAGGGGGGCAGGGCAACTGAAGCTTTCTTT,CATSREGGRATEAFF
.,TRBJ2-2,once,TRBV7-6,TGTGCCAGCAGCTTACAAGAGTACACCGGGGAGCTGTTTTTT,CASSLQEYTGELFF
.,TRBJ2-1,.,TRBV7-2,TGTGCCAGCGGACAAACCCCCAATGAGCAGTTCTTC,CASGQTPNEQFF
.,TRBJ1-4,.,TRBV5-1,TGCGCCAGCAGCCCAGGACAGAGGGATGAAAAACTGTTTTTT,CASSPGQRDEKLFF
TRBD2,TRBJ2-3,.,TRBV6-2/TRBV6-3,TGTGCCAGCAGTCCCCGGACTAGCGGACGCGGGGATACGCAGTATTTT,CASSPRTSGRGDTQYF
.,TRBJ1-1,.,TRBV6-5,TGTGCCAGCAGTTACTTAACCTACACTGAAGCTTTCTTT,CASSYLTYTEAFF
.,TRBJ1-1,.,TRBV2,TGTGCCAGCAGTGACAGCTCGAACACTGAAGCTTTCTTT,CASSDSSNTEAFF
.,TRBJ1-1,.,TRBV29-1,TGCAGCGTACATGACGGTAACACTGAAGCTTTCTTT,CSVHDGNTEAFF
TRBD1,TRBJ2-2,.,TRBV5-4,TGTGCCAGCAGCTTGGAGATGGGACAGGGCTCACGGGAGCTGTTTTTT,CASSLEMGQGSRELFF